Presented here are 5 T cell receptor beta chains from one specimen sequenced in a study of blood T cells in healthy people across ages. Primed by a sample-barcoded 5' primer and a J-beta primer mix, a second PCR proceeded for roughly 7 to 12 cycles. TCRdb independently ran MiXCR on the 5' RACE reads; one entry per CDR3 protein. Counted here are under 1,000,000 distinct CDR3 sequences, roughly 46% occurring once; the ten biggest clones make up about a sixth. Sequenced sample: blood. These receptors came from an older man in good health.

Here the CDR3 reads CATSSHYRPSLNEQFF. The CDR3 nucleotides read TGTGCCACCAGCAGCCACTATCGCCCTTCATTGAATGAGCAGTTCTTC. The chain recombines TRBV15 with TRBJ2-1; the D is unclear. Germline CDR1 reads LNHNV; CDR2 reads YYDKDF (reference sequence). The CDR3 is made up of 16 amino acids. Trimming took 3 bases from V and 7 from J, leaving 19 bases between them.

The chain recombines TRBV2 with TRBJ2-7; 9 bases fit TRBD2. CDR1 SNHLY and CDR2 FYNNEI come from the germline V gene. The CDR3 is 15 amino acids. J was trimmed by 4 bases and V by 2 bases; bases with no gene match: 6. The CDR3 bases are TGTGCCAGCAGTGAACTAGCGGGGAGCTGGTACGAGCAGTACTTC. Encoded protein: CASSELAGSWYEQYF.

This clonotype was seen many times. The V gene is TRBV7-9, the J gene TRBJ1-2, with D maybe TRBD1 (6 bases). CDR3 length equals 18 residues. Germline assignment: CDR1 SEHNR and CDR2 FQNEAQ (reference sequence). Trimming took off 5 bases at V and 4 bases at J, with 26 bases between the two ends. The CDR3, as DNA: TGTGCCAGCAGCCCGGGCCCGACAGGTCAAAGGAAGGCCTATGGCTACACCTTC. It is translated as CASSPGPTGQRKAYGYTF.

This clonotype was found many times. The rearrangement uses TRBV20-1 and TRBJ2-1, with 9 nucleotides matching TRBD2. This CDR3 is 15 amino acids long. The J segment lost 4 bases and the V segment lost 0 bases, leaving 4 bases of the junction unmatched. Germline V gene sequence: CDR1 DFQATT, CDR2 SNEGSKA (reference sequence). CDR3 bases: TGCAGTGCTAGAGAAGGTAGCGGGAGATACAATGAGCAGTTCTTC. As protein: CSAREGSGRYNEQFF.

V gene TRBV20-1 combines with J gene TRBJ2-5; TRBD2 matches at 7 bases. V shed 6 bases, J shed 2 bases, and the junction held 12 bases outside the gene matches. Germline assignment: CDR1 DFQATT and CDR2 SNEGSKA (reference sequence). This CDR3 comprises 15 residues. The CDR3 protein is CSAKPAQGGQETQYF. The CDR3 DNA sequence: TGCAGTGCAAAGCCTGCTCAGGGAGGGCAAGAGACCCAGTACTTC.